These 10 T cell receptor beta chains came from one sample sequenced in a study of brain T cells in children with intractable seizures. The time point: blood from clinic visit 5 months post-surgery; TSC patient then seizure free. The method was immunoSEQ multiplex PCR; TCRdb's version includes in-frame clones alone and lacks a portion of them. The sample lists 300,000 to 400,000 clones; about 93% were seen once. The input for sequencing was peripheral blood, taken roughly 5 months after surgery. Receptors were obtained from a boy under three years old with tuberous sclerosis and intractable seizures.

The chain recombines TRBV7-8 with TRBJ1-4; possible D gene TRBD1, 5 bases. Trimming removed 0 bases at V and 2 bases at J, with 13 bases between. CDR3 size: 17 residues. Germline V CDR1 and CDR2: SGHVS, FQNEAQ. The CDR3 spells CASSLAFPTATNEKLFF. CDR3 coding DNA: TGTGCCAGCAGCTTAGCTTTCCCGACAGCCACTAATGAAAAACTGTTTTTT.

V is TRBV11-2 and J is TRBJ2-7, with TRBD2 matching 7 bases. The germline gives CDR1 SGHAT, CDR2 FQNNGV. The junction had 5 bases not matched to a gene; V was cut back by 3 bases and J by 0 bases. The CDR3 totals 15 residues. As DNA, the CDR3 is TGTGCCAGCAGCTTCGGCGGGAGCGCCTCCTACGAGCAGTACTTC. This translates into CASSFGGSASYEQYF.

CDR3 protein: CASILVGGYEQYF. In nucleotides, the CDR3 is TGTGCCAGCATCCTCGTGGGGGGGTACGAGCAGTACTTC. This chain joins TRBV6-5 and TRBJ2-7; 7 nucleotides agree with TRBD2. Germline values: CDR1 MNHEY, CDR2 SVGAGI. J lost 4 bases, V lost 7 bases, and 7 bases had no gene match. The CDR3 consists of 13 residues.

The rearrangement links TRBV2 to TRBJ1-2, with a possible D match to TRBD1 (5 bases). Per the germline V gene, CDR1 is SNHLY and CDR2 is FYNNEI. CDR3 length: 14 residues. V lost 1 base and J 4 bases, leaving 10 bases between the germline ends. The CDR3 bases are TGTGCCAGCAGTGAAGTCATGGGGGGCTATGGCTACACCTTC. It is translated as CASSEVMGGYGYTF.

CDR3 amino acids: CASSFPTDRAAEAFF. The CDR3 DNA reads TGTGCCAGCAGCTTCCCCACAGACAGGGCGGCTGAAGCTTTCTTT. The V and J genes are TRBV11-2 and TRBJ1-1, with 7 bases aligning to TRBD1. The CDR3 has 15 amino acids. Germline V gene data show CDR1 as SGHAT and CDR2 as FQNNGV. V dropped 3 bases and J dropped 6; count of bases not matched to a gene: 10. The variable domain in full, with the rest retrieved from reference TRBV11-2 and TRBJ1-1, is EAGVAQSPRYKIIEKRQSVAFWCNPISGHATLYWYQQILGQGPKLLIQFQNNGVVDDSQLPKDRFSAERLKGVDSTLKIQPAKLEDSAVYLCASSFPTDRAAEAFFGQGTRLTVV.

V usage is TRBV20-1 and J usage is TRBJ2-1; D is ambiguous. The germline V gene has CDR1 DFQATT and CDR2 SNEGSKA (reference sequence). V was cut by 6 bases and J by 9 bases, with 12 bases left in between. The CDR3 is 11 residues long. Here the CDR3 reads CSATQRSEQFF. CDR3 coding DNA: TGCAGTGCAACACAGAGGTCTGAGCAGTTCTTC.

The DNA of the CDR3 is TGTGCCAGTAGTATAGCTTCGGACCGCTCCTACGAGCAGTACTTC. It translates to CASSIASDRSYEQYF. The V gene is TRBV19, the J gene TRBJ2-7; D uncertain. Trimming removed 1 base at V and 0 bases at J, with 10 bases between. CDR1 is LNHDA, CDR2 SQIVND, per germline (reference sequence). CDR3 length equals 15 residues.

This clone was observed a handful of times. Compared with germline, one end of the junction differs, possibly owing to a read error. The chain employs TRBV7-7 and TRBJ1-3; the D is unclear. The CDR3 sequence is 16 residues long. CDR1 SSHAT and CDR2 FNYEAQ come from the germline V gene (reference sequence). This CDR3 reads CASSLGGPGSGNTIYF. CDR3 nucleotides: TGTGCTAGCAGCTTAGGAGGGCCTGGGTCCGGAAACACCATATATTTT.

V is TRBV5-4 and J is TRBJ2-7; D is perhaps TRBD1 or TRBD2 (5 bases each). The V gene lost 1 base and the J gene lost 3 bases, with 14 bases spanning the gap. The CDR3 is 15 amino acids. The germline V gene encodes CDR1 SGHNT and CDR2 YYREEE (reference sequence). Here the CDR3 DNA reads TGTGCCAGCAGCTTGTCTCGGGACGGACGCTACGAGCAGTACTTC. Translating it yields CASSLSRDGRYEQYF.

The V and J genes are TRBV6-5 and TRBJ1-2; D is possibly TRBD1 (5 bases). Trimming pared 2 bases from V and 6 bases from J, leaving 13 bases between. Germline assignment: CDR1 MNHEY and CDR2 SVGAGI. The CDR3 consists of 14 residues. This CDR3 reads CASSYTGEEDGYTF. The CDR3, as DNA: TGTGCCAGCAGTTACACGGGGGAAGAGGATGGCTACACCTTC.